Sequencing of this T cell receptor beta chain was carried out in a study of T-cell reconstitution after alpha-beta-depleted transplantation in children. This clonotype was counted ten times or more. Molecular barcoding with unique molecular identifiers was used for the TCRbeta library. Via MiXCR, TCRdb re-called the PCR reads, giving one row per CDR3 protein. The sample shows roughly 100,000 distinct CDR3 sequences, 6.5% to 8.5% of them seen only once. CDR1 is SEHNR, CDR2 FQNEAQ, per germline (reference sequence). Trimming took 4 bases from V and 1 from J, leaving 5 bases between them. The CDR3 is made up of 13 amino acids.

The source is a human donor who donated a stem cell graft to a child with congenital amegakaryocytic thrombocytopenia. Source: PBMCs from the stem cell graft donor, taken from the stem cell graft. The chain combines TRBV7-9 with TRBJ1-3, with D perhaps TRBD1 (5 bases). Here the CDR3 DNA reads TGTGCCAGCAGCTGGGGGTCTGGAAACACCATATATTTT. This sequence encodes CASSWGSGNTIYF.